This TCR beta chain was identified during a study of blood T cell repertoires in COVID-19. On the study more broadly: Spain, Italy and the United States supplied samples that represented acute and convalescent COVID-19. T cells, B-cell-depleted T cells, or PBMCs provided the cDNA or gDNA that served as material.

Measured with immunoSEQ multiplex PCR; TCRdb has only the in-frame clones, and not every one. In the table there are 90,000 to 150,000 clones, around nine tenths of which are singletons. J gave up 7 bases and V 2 bases, and 18 bases lay outside the gene matches. Germline CDR1 reads LGHDT; CDR2 reads YNNKEL (reference sequence). CDR3 length: 20 residues. The rearrangement joins TRBV3-1 (or the pseudogene TRBV3-2) to TRBJ2-1; TRBD2 agrees at 12 bases. Sequenced material: peripheral blood. The sequence was collected from a woman in her forties or fifties with active or convalescent COVID-19. The DNA for the CDR3 is TGTGCCAGCAGCCAATTGAAAGCCCAGGGAGGACTAGCGGGATCTAATGAGCAGTTCTTC. Protein: CASSQLKAQGGLAGSNEQFF.